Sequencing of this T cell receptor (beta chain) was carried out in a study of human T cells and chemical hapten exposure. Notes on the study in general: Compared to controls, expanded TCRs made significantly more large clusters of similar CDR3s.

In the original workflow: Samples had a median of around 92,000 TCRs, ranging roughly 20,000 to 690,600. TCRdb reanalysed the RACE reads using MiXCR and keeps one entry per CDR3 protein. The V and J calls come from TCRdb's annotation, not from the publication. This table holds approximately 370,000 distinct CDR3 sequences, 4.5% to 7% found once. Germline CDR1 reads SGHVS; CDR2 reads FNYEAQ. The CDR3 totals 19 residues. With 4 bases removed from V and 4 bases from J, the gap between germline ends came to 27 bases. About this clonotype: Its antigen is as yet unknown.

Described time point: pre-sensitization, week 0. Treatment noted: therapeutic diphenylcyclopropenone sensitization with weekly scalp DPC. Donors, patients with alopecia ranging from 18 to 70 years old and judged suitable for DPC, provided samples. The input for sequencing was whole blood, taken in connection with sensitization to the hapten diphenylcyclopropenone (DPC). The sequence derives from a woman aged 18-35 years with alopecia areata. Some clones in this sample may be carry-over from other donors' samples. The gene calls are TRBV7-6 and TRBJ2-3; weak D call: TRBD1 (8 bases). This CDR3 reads CASSSRTGIPTSLPDTQYF. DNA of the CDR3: TGTGCCAGCAGCTCACGGACAGGGATTCCGACTAGCCTCCCAGATACGCAGTATTTT. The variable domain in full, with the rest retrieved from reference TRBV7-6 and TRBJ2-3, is GAGVSQSPRYKVTKRGQDVALRCDPISGHVSLYWYRQALGQGPEFLTYFNYEAQQDKSGLPNDRFSAERPEGSISTLTIQRTEQRDSAMYRCASSSRTGIPTSLPDTQYFGPGTRLTVL.